One and the same sample provided the 10 T cell receptor beta chains below, sequenced in a study of CD8 T cells in ankylosing spondylitis. From the 5' RACE reads, TCRdb called clonotypes with MiXCR, one entry per CDR3 protein. The sample lists around 300,000 distinct CDR3 sequences; under 14% were seen once. Material: blood, either unsorted or a sorted T cell fraction (not recorded which). Every receptor here comes from a female donor with ankylosing spondylitis or in good health (not recorded which).

The chain uses TRBV27 and TRBJ2-3; D is possibly TRBD2 (7 bases). Germline assignment: CDR1 MNHEY and CDR2 SMNVEV (reference sequence). This CDR3 is 11 amino acids long. The V end lost 6 bases, the J end lost 9 bases, and 10 bases lay between the germline ends. Here the CDR3 reads CASRGGRTQYF. The DNA for the CDR3 is TGTGCCAGCAGGGGGGGGCGAACGCAGTATTTT.

This clonotype showed up many times. V gene TRBV5-1 combines with J gene TRBJ1-5, with D unclear. Trimming left V 2 bases short and J 2 bases short, with 5 bases between. The germline CDR1 and CDR2 sequences are SGHRS and YFSETQ. This CDR3 has 13 amino acids. CDR3 amino acids: CASSFEGNQPQHF. CDR3 nucleotide sequence: TGCGCCAGCAGCTTTGAGGGCAATCAGCCCCAGCATTTT.

This clonotype was picked up many times. This rearrangement joins TRBV7-9 to TRBJ2-3; D is uncertain. The CDR3 has 15 residues. Trimming removed 1 base at V and 6 bases at J, with 14 bases between. Per germline, CDR1 SEHNR and CDR2 FQNEAQ (reference sequence). CDR3 amino acids: CASSLVGRRNDTQYF. CDR3 sequence (DNA): TGTGCCAGCAGCTTAGTAGGCAGGCGAAACGATACGCAGTATTTT.

In its sample, this clonotype was seen many times. The V gene is TRBV12-3 or TRBV12-4, the J gene TRBJ2-7; perhaps TRBD2 as D (6 bases). Trimming pared 6 bases from V and 4 bases from J, leaving 13 bases between. The CDR3 is 13 residues long. The CDR3 protein is CASSPGGNYEQYF. The DNA of the CDR3 is TGTGCCAGCAGCCCCGGGGGAAATTACGAGCAGTACTTC.

This clonotype was counted at least ten times. The V and J genes are TRBV7-2 and TRBJ2-7, with D possibly being TRBD1 (5 bases). Trimming shortened V by 5 bases and J by 1 base, and 12 bases separated the two germline ends. This CDR3 spans 14 amino acids. In germline, CDR1 is SGHTA, CDR2 FQGNSA. This chain's CDR3 is CASSPQTASYEQYF. The CDR3 DNA sequence: TGTGCCAGCAGCCCTCAGACAGCGTCCTACGAGCAGTACTTC.

This clonotype was observed many times. V is TRBV9 and J is TRBJ1-5; D perhaps matches TRBD1 (5 bases). Trimming took off 3 bases at V and 7 bases at J, with 14 bases between the two ends. CDR1 is SGDLS, CDR2 YYNGEE, per germline. The CDR3 runs 14 residues. CDR3 coding DNA: TGTGCCAGCAGCGCTGGGGGTCCGCTCCAGCCCCAGCATTTT. It translates to CASSAGGPLQPQHF.

Comments on this clonotype: It may be a read error: a sequence one base away is much more abundant. This sequence joins TRBV18 and TRBJ1-1; D gene uncertain. This CDR3 region has 13 residues. Germline-derived CDR1 and CDR2 are KGHSH and LQKENI. V was trimmed by 2 bases and J by 7 bases, leaving 11 bases between them. DNA of the CDR3: TGTGCCAGCTCACCATCCTTAGGGAATGAAGCTTTCTTT. Translation gives CASSPSLGNEAFF.

The chain is built from TRBV18 and TRBJ2-3; D is unresolved. Trimming removed 5 bases at V and 6 bases at J, with 12 bases between. The CDR3 totals 13 residues. Germline V gene lookup returns CDR1 KGHSH and CDR2 LQKENI. CDR3 amino acids: CASSVQSADTQYF. The DNA for the CDR3 is TGTGCCAGCTCAGTACAAAGTGCGGATACGCAGTATTTT.

In its sample, this clonotype was seen many times. The CDR3 is CSVEGLAGFNNVRYNEQFF. The CDR3 nucleotides read TGCAGCGTTGAAGGACTAGCGGGATTTAACAATGTAAGATACAATGAGCAGTTCTTC. The V call is TRBV29-1, the J call TRBJ2-1; 11 bases align to TRBD2. This CDR3 has 19 residues. V gave up 1 base and J gave up 4 bases; unmatched junction bases: 15. CDR1 and CDR2 from the germline V gene are SQVTM and ANQGSEA.

The rearrangement links TRBV20-1 to TRBJ1-5; the D is unclear. This CDR3 region has 12 residues. Between the trimmed V and J ends, which lost 6 bases and 7 bases, there was a span of 13 bases. Per the germline V gene, CDR1 is DFQATT and CDR2 is SNEGSKA (reference sequence). CDR3 residues: CSALIPGQPQHF. CDR3 sequence (DNA): TGCAGTGCCCTTATCCCGGGACAGCCCCAGCATTTT.